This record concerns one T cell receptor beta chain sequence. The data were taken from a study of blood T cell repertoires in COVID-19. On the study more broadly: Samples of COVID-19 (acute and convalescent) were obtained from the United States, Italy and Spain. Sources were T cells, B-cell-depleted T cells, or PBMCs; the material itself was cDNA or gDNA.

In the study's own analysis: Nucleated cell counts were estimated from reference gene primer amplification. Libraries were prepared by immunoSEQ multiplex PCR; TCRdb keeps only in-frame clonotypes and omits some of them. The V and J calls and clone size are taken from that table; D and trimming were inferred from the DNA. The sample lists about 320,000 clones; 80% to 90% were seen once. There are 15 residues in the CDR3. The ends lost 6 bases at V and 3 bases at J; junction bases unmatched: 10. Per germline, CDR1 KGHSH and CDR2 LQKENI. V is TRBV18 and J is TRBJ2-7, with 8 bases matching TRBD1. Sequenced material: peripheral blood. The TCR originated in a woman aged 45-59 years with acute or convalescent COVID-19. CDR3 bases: TGTGCCAGCTCCCCCTTCCGACAGGGGAACTACGAGCAGTACTTC. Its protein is CASSPFRQGNYEQYF. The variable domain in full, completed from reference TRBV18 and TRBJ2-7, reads NAGVMQNPRHLVRRRGQEARLRCSPMKGHSHVYWYRQLPEEGLKFMVYLQKENIIDESGMPKERFSAEFPKEGPSILRIQQVVRGDSAAYFCASSPFRQGNYEQYFGPGTRLTVT.